The next 28 T cell receptor beta chains were all read from a single sample in a study of CD8 T cells in ankylosing spondylitis. One entry per CDR3 protein results from TCRdb running MiXCR on the 5' RACE reads. This sample has some 40,000 distinct CDR3 sequences, with approximately 3% found just once. Sequencing was carried out using blood, either unsorted or a sorted T cell fraction (not recorded which). These receptors were collected from a male donor with ankylosing spondylitis or in good health (not recorded which).

This clonotype was found many times. The rearrangement links TRBV9 to TRBJ1-3; TRBD1 matches at 8 bases. There are 14 residues in the CDR3. Germline V gives CDR1 SGDLS, CDR2 YYNGEE. V lost 4 bases to trimming and J lost 8 bases; unmatched junction nucleotides: 8. The CDR3: CASSIGQGQDTIYF. DNA of the CDR3: TGTGCCAGCAGCATCGGACAGGGTCAAGACACCATATATTTT. The whole variable domain, filled in from reference TRBV9 and TRBJ1-3, reads DSGVTQTPKHLITATGQRVTLRCSPRSGDLSVYWYQQSLDQGLQFLIQYYNGEERAKGNILERFSAQQFPDLHSELNLSSLELGDSALYFCASSIGQGQDTIYFGEGSWLTVV.

This clonotype was observed at least ten times. The chain combines TRBV9 with TRBJ2-5; the match to TRBD2 covers 13 bases. The germline V gene has CDR1 SGDLS and CDR2 YYNGEE. Germline trimming cut 7 bases from V and 2 bases from J; bases unmatched to any gene: 5. This CDR3 has 15 amino acids. In DNA, the CDR3 is TGTGCCAGCTCCTCGACTAGCGGGGGGCAAGAGACCCAGTACTTC. It encodes CASSSTSGGQETQYF. Full variable domain (outside the CDR3, taken from reference TRBV9 and TRBJ2-5): DSGVTQTPKHLITATGQRVTLRCSPRSGDLSVYWYQQSLDQGLQFLIQYYNGEERAKGNILERFSAQQFPDLHSELNLSSLELGDSALYFCASSSTSGGQETQYFGPGTRLLVL.

This clonotype has a count of ten or more. The chain employs TRBV9 and TRBJ1-1; D perhaps matches TRBD1 (5 bases). CDR1 is SGDLS and CDR2 is YYNGEE in the germline V gene. The ends were cut back, 2 bases at V and 0 bases at J, with 17 bases in the middle. The CDR3 totals 17 residues. In DNA, the CDR3 is TGTGCCAGCAGCGTCCGCCCCGGGGCGAACATGAACACTGAAGCTTTCTTT. Residues: CASSVRPGANMNTEAFF.

There are many counts of this clonotype. The chain couples TRBV9 to TRBJ2-3, with D possibly being TRBD2 (6 bases). The V gene lost 3 bases and the J gene lost 4 bases, with 15 bases spanning the gap. Germline loops: CDR1 SGDLS, CDR2 YYNGEE. The length of the CDR3 is 15 residues. The DNA of the CDR3 is TGTGCCAGCAGCGCCGGGACTGTCGGCGCAGATACGCAGTATTTT. Its protein is CASSAGTVGADTQYF.

To note about this clonotype: The junction does not match germline at one end; this may be a read error. This chain uses TRBV9 with TRBJ2-1; possibly TRBD2 for D (6 bases). Germline CDR1 is SGDLS and CDR2 is YYNGEE. The CDR3 is 14 amino acids. The CDR3 region is CANSVTGGSNEQFF. The CDR3 region has the DNA TGTGCCAACAGCGTAACCGGAGGGTCCAATGAGCAGTTCTTC.

This clonotype was found many times. The rearrangement links TRBV9 to TRBJ2-1; 9 nucleotides match TRBD2. The CDR3 is made up of 17 amino acids. The germline V gene encodes CDR1 SGDLS and CDR2 YYNGEE. J lost 0 bases, V lost 4 bases, and 8 bases had no gene match. For the CDR3, the DNA is TGTGCCAGCAGCATTTACCTAGCGGGGAGCTCCTACAATGAGCAGTTCTTC. Its translation is CASSIYLAGSSYNEQFF.

This clonotype has a count of ten or more. This CDR3 is CASSTTPGTRGDEQFF. In DNA, the CDR3 is TGTGCCAGCAGCACTACCCCCGGGACAAGGGGGGATGAGCAGTTCTTC. The chain joins TRBV9 to TRBJ2-1, with D tentatively TRBD1 or TRBD2 (6 bases each). CDR1 and CDR2 (germline): SGDLS, YYNGEE. The V end was cut by 4 bases, the J end by 8 bases, with 22 bases between. The CDR3 has 16 residues. Looking up the rest from reference TRBV9 and TRBJ2-1 gives the full variable domain: DSGVTQTPKHLITATGQRVTLRCSPRSGDLSVYWYQQSLDQGLQFLIQYYNGEERAKGNILERFSAQQFPDLHSELNLSSLELGDSALYFCASSTTPGTRGDEQFFGPGTRLTVL.

This clonotype was seen repeatedly, ten times or more. The chain joins TRBV9 to TRBJ2-3, with 8 nucleotides matching TRBD1. V was clipped by 0 bases and J by 2 bases; unmatched bases: 5. The CDR3 contains 16 residues. Germline assignment: CDR1 SGDLS and CDR2 YYNGEE. This CDR3 is CASSVGSDRATDTQYF. The CDR3 DNA sequence: TGTGCCAGCAGCGTAGGATCGGACAGGGCCACAGATACGCAGTATTTT.

The table lists this clonotype with many counts. This chain joins TRBV9 and TRBJ2-1; a weak D match, TRBD2 (5 bases). Germline CDR1 is SGDLS and CDR2 is YYNGEE. This CDR3 is 15 amino acids long. Deletions cut 2 bases from V and 4 bases from J, with 13 bases between. Here the CDR3 DNA reads TGTGCCAGCAGCGTTGTGGGAGTGGGGTACAATGAGCAGTTCTTC. This codes for CASSVVGVGYNEQFF.

This clonotype was detected many times. This rearrangement joins TRBV9 to TRBJ2-2; 12 positions agree with TRBD2. Germline CDR1 SGDLS, CDR2 YYNGEE. This CDR3 is 17 amino acids long. Trimming cost V 0 bases and J 5 bases; bases outside gene matches: 5. The CDR3 here is CASSVEGTSGSTGELFF. For the CDR3, the DNA is TGTGCCAGCAGCGTAGAAGGGACTAGCGGGTCGACCGGGGAGCTGTTTTTT.

This clonotype showed up many times. The chain combines TRBV9 with TRBJ2-6; tentative D call: TRBD1 (5 bases). Germline CDR1 is SGDLS and CDR2 is YYNGEE. V was clipped by 3 bases and J by 3 bases, with 10 bases between them. The CDR3 totals 15 residues. The CDR3 is CASSGRVGGANVLTF. CDR3 bases: TGTGCCAGCAGCGGCAGGGTCGGTGGGGCCAACGTCCTGACTTTC.

In this sample, this clonotype turned up many times. The chain links TRBV9 to TRBJ1-6; D is undetermined. The V gene lost 2 bases and the J gene lost 10 bases, with 13 bases spanning the gap. This CDR3 is 14 amino acids long. Looked up from germline, CDR1 is SGDLS and CDR2 is YYNGEE. The CDR3 bases are TGTGCCAGCAGCGTCGGTTCGGGTTTCTCACCCCTCCACTTT. Its translation is CASSVGSGFSPLHF.

There are many counts of this clonotype. V usage is TRBV9 and J usage is TRBJ1-1; a possible D gene is TRBD1 (6 bases). CDR3 length: 16 residues. Trimming removed 3 bases at V and 6 bases at J, with 21 bases between. Germline assignment: CDR1 SGDLS and CDR2 YYNGEE. The CDR3 loop reads CASSAPGGGELAEAFF. The CDR3 region has the DNA TGTGCCAGCAGCGCCCCGGGGGGGGGCGAGTTGGCTGAAGCTTTCTTT.

This clonotype was seen ten or more times. The genes are TRBV9 and TRBJ2-2, with TRBD2 matching over 10 bases. The junction had 12 bases not matched to a gene; V was cut back by 0 bases and J by 7 bases. Germline V gene lookup returns CDR1 SGDLS and CDR2 YYNGEE. This CDR3 has 18 residues. CDR3 protein: CASSVVPSGSSYGGELFF. The CDR3 nucleotides are TGTGCCAGCAGCGTAGTTCCTAGCGGGAGCTCCTACGGCGGGGAGCTGTTTTTT.

This clonotype was picked up many times. V is TRBV9 and J is TRBJ2-3; the match to TRBD2 covers 12 bases. The CDR3 length is 17 residues. The V and J ends lost 3 bases and 0 bases, in that order; junction bases with no gene match: 5. Germline V gene sequence: CDR1 SGDLS, CDR2 YYNGEE. The DNA for the CDR3 is TGTGCCAGCAGCGAGAGGACTAGCGGGGCTAGCACAGATACGCAGTATTTT. Amino acids: CASSERTSGASTDTQYF. The full variable domain, with the rest looked up from reference TRBV9 and TRBJ2-3, is DSGVTQTPKHLITATGQRVTLRCSPRSGDLSVYWYQQSLDQGLQFLIQYYNGEERAKGNILERFSAQQFPDLHSELNLSSLELGDSALYFCASSERTSGASTDTQYFGPGTRLTVL.

This chain joins TRBV6-5 and TRBJ2-3; the D is unclear. The CDR3 extends over 12 amino acids. Deletions cut 8 bases from V and 2 bases from J, with 8 bases between. Germline V gene sequence: CDR1 MNHEY, CDR2 SVGAGI. The CDR3 DNA reads TGTGCCAGCCTTGGGGACACAGATACGCAGTATTTT. Its translation is CASLGDTDTQYF.

This clonotype was recorded at least ten times. This rearrangement joins TRBV9 to TRBJ2-2; 7 bases are a match to TRBD2. This CDR3 spans 14 amino acids. V gave up 3 bases and J gave up 8 bases; unmatched junction bases: 7. Germline loops: CDR1 SGDLS, CDR2 YYNGEE. The CDR3, as DNA: TGTGCCAGCAGCGCCGACTGGGGGGGAGGGGAGCTGTTTTTT. Translating it yields CASSADWGGGELFF.

This clonotype is deemed medium-sized. V and J are TRBV9 and TRBJ2-2; D not certain. The CDR3 runs 15 residues. The germline CDR1 and CDR2 sequences are SGDLS and YYNGEE. Trimming shortened V by 0 bases and J by 4 bases, and 10 bases separated the two germline ends. CDR3: CASSVGTLGTGELFF. In DNA form, the CDR3 reads TGTGCCAGCAGCGTAGGAACCTTGGGCACCGGGGAGCTGTTTTTT.

At least ten counts were recorded for this clonotype. This chain connects TRBV9 to TRBJ2-2; 7 bases line up with TRBD2. Trimming cost V 0 bases and J 10 bases; bases outside gene matches: 9. The length of the CDR3 is 15 residues. Germline V CDR1 and CDR2: SGDLS, YYNGEE. The CDR3 DNA reads TGTGCCAGCAGCGTAGATCCAGGACTAGTGGAGGAGCTGTTTTTT. Amino acid sequence: CASSVDPGLVEELFF.

Many counts were recorded for this clonotype. V gene TRBV9 combines with J gene TRBJ2-5; 9 nucleotides line up with TRBD1. After removal of 4 bases from V and 11 bases from J, the junction contained 21 bases not matched to a gene. The length of the CDR3 is 17 residues. Germline V lookup: CDR1 SGDLS, CDR2 YYNGEE. The CDR3 DNA reads as TGTGCCAGCAGCCCGACTATTGACAGGGGGATCCCCCCGGCGCAGTACTTC. Translation gives CASSPTIDRGIPPAQYF. Together with reference TRBV9 and TRBJ2-5, the CDR3 gives the full variable domain: DSGVTQTPKHLITATGQRVTLRCSPRSGDLSVYWYQQSLDQGLQFLIQYYNGEERAKGNILERFSAQQFPDLHSELNLSSLELGDSALYFCASSPTIDRGIPPAQYFGPGTRLLVL.

This clonotype was recorded many times. The genes are TRBV9 and TRBJ2-5; maybe TRBD1 (5 bases). Germline CDR1 and CDR2: SGDLS and YYNGEE. The CDR3 is made up of 15 amino acids. The ends were cut back, 1 base at V and 1 base at J, with 11 bases in the middle. The CDR3 nucleotides read TGTGCCAGCAGCGTATCCCAGGGCCCCCAAGAGACCCAGTACTTC. Encoded protein: CASSVSQGPQETQYF.

This clonotype was recorded many times. CDR3 sequence: CASSPGKLGTQYF. As DNA, the CDR3 is TGTGCCAGCAGCCCTGGGAAGCTGGGGACCCAGTACTTC. The chain links TRBV9 to TRBJ2-5; D unresolved. V lost 4 bases to trimming and J lost 7 bases, with 14 bases between them. This CDR3 comprises 13 residues. CDR1 is SGDLS and CDR2 is YYNGEE in the germline V gene.

There are many counts of this clonotype. This chain uses TRBV9 with TRBJ2-3; D may be TRBD2 (5 bases). The CDR3 has 15 residues. V gave up 7 bases and J gave up 2 bases, with 17 bases separating them. The germline gives CDR1 SGDLS, CDR2 YYNGEE. In DNA, the CDR3 is TGTGCCAGCGCCACACTAGGATCCTACACAGATACGCAGTATTTT. Translation gives CASATLGSYTDTQYF. The complete variable domain, with remaining parts taken from reference TRBV9 and TRBJ2-3, reads DSGVTQTPKHLITATGQRVTLRCSPRSGDLSVYWYQQSLDQGLQFLIQYYNGEERAKGNILERFSAQQFPDLHSELNLSSLELGDSALYFCASATLGSYTDTQYFGPGTRLTVL.

This clonotype was detected ten times or more. The chain couples TRBV9 to TRBJ2-3; D might be TRBD1 (5 bases). The CDR3 sequence is 14 residues long. Trimming pared 4 bases from V and 5 bases from J, leaving 14 bases between. The V gene's germline CDR1 is SGDLS and CDR2 YYNGEE. As DNA, the CDR3 is TGTGCCAGCAGCAACAGGCCCCTTGGAGATACGCAGTATTTT. Translation gives CASSNRPLGDTQYF.

This clonotype showed up many times. The CDR3 region is CASSASLDTDTQYF. In DNA form, the CDR3 reads TGTGCCAGCAGCGCTTCTCTTGACACAGATACGCAGTATTTT. V is TRBV9 and J is TRBJ2-3; D gene unclear. Germline lookup yields CDR1 SGDLS and CDR2 YYNGEE. This CDR3 spans 14 amino acids. V gave up 3 bases and J gave up 2 bases, with 10 bases separating them.

This clonotype occurred many times. In DNA, the CDR3 is TGTGCCAGCAGCGAGCGGACTAGCGGGAGCAAACAAGATACGCAGTATTTT. Protein sequence: CASSERTSGSKQDTQYF. V and J are TRBV9 and TRBJ2-3; the match to TRBD2 covers 13 bases. Losses at the gene ends were 3 bases for V and 5 bases for J; bases not matched to a gene: 9. In germline, CDR1 is SGDLS, CDR2 YYNGEE. This CDR3 contains 17 residues.

This clonotype came up many times. The chain links TRBV9 to TRBJ1-2; D perhaps matches TRBD1 (5 bases). The V end lost 0 bases, the J end lost 4 bases, and 10 bases lay between the germline ends. The CDR3 extends over 14 amino acids. Germline V gene data show CDR1 as SGDLS and CDR2 as YYNGEE. In nucleotides, the CDR3 is TGTGCCAGCAGCGTAGACGCAGGGCCCTATGGCTACACCTTC. Translated, it gives CASSVDAGPYGYTF. Complete variable domain (other parts from reference TRBV9 and TRBJ1-2): DSGVTQTPKHLITATGQRVTLRCSPRSGDLSVYWYQQSLDQGLQFLIQYYNGEERAKGNILERFSAQQFPDLHSELNLSSLELGDSALYFCASSVDAGPYGYTFGSGTRLTVV.

This clonotype appeared many times. The chain links TRBV9 to TRBJ2-5; D might be TRBD1 (6 bases). Germline V gene sequence: CDR1 SGDLS, CDR2 YYNGEE. V shed 3 bases and J shed 4 bases, with 19 bases lying between them. The CDR3 spans 16 residues. The CDR3 reads CASSALTGGIGETQYF. As DNA, the CDR3 is TGTGCCAGCAGCGCTTTGACAGGAGGCATCGGAGAGACCCAGTACTTC.